This TCR beta chain was profiled in a study of cytomegalovirus exposure and HLA in healthy donors. About the research overall: An earlier analysis found around 100 million unique TCR beta sequences from approximately 170 million T cells. Study-wide results and limits: The classifier was said to identify cytomegalovirus status with high specificity and sensitivity. DRB1 showed the most TCR associations and HLA-C the fewest in a later analysis, as rates varied by HLA locus. In a later analysis, a missense DCLRE1C variant was linked to TCR beta V- and J-gene trimming.

In regard to this clone: Its target is unknown.

60 Vbeta and 13 Jbeta primers were used in PCR. Measured with immunoSEQ multiplex PCR; TCRdb has only the in-frame clones, and not every one. The sample has about 110,000 clones; approximately 71% are singletons. CDR1 is SGHRS, CDR2 YFSETQ, per germline. This CDR3 has 16 amino acids. The trim removed 4 bases at V and 3 bases at J, leaving 8 bases unmatched. The receptor was derived from a man aged 35 to 55 in good health and CMV-seronegative. Source material: PBMCs. This rearrangement joins TRBV5-1 to TRBJ2-7, with 12 bases identical to TRBD2. CDR3 protein: CASSTGLAGTYYEQYF. CDR3 in DNA: TGCGCCAGCAGCACTGGACTAGCGGGGACCTACTACGAGCAGTACTTC.